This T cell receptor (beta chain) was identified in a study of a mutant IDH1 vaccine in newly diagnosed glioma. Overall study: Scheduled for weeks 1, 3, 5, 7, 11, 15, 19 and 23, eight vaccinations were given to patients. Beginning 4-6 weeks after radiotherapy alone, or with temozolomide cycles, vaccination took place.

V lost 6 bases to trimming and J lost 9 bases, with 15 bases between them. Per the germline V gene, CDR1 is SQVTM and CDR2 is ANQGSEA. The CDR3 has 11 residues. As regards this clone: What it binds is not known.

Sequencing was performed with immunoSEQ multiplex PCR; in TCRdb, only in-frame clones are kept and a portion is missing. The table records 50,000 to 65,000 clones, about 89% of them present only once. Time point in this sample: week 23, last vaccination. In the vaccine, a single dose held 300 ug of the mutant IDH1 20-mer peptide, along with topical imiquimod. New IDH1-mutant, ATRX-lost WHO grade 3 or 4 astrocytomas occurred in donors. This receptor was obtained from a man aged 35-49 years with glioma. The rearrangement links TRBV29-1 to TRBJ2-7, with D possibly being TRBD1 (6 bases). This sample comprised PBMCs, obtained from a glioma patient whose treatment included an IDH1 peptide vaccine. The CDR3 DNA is TGCAGCGTCCGCGACAGGCAACGGCAGTACTTC. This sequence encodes CSVRDRQRQYF.